The 10 T cell receptor beta chains reported below all come from one sample, sequenced in a study of glioma-infiltrating T cells. Amplification of TCR alpha and beta CDR3 regions from RNA used iRepertoire nested multiplex PCR. TCRdb used MiXCR to reprocess the multiplex PCR reads, holding one entry per CDR3 protein. The data contain around 190,000 distinct CDR3 sequences, more than 25% of them singletons. Input material: glioma tissue, nonneoplastic brain tissue, or PBMCs (not recorded which). All receptors come from a human donor with low-grade glioma or glioblastoma, undergoing nonglioma brain surgery, or in good health (not recorded which).

With respect to this clonotype: One end of the junction is discordant with germline, which a read error may explain. The chain links TRBV27 to TRBJ2-7; perhaps TRBD1 as D (6 bases). Germline V gene sequence: CDR1 MNHEY, CDR2 SMNVEV (reference sequence). The CDR3 loop spans 14 amino acids. This CDR3 reads CASSFRDTACEQYF. DNA of the CDR3: TGCGCCAGCAGTTTCCGGGACACAGCCTGCGAGCAGTACTTC.

The sample holds many counts of this clonotype. The V gene is TRBV3-1, the J gene TRBJ1-2; the D gene is possibly TRBD1 (5 bases). The CDR3 loop spans 15 amino acids. Trimming shortened V by 0 bases and J by 8 bases, and 16 bases separated the two germline ends. CDR1 LGHDT and CDR2 YNNKEL come from the germline V gene (reference sequence). CDR3 residues: CASSQEDIPGGGYTF. The CDR3 region has the DNA TGTGCCAGCAGCCAAGAGGACATTCCTGGAGGCGGCTACACCTTC.

The V and J genes are TRBV6-5 and TRBJ2-7; TRBD1 or TRBD2 may be the D gene (5 bases each). Germline V gene lookup returns CDR1 MNHEY and CDR2 SVGAGI. V lost 10 bases and J lost 3, with 22 bases in between. The CDR3 has 15 residues. Here the CDR3 DNA reads TGTGCCACCAGCTACTCGACAGAGGGGAGCTACGAGCAGTACTTC. It codes for CATSYSTEGSYEQYF.

This chain uses TRBV12-3 or TRBV12-4 with TRBJ2-7; 7 bases agree with TRBD1. Unmatched junction bases numbered 6, after V lost 6 bases and J lost 7 bases. The CDR3 runs 12 residues. CDR3 sequence (DNA): TGTGCCAGCAGATACAGGGGAGAGGAGCAGTACTTC. It specifies CASRYRGEEQYF.

The sample holds many counts of this clonotype. The rearrangement uses TRBV27 and TRBJ1-5; D uncertain. This CDR3 spans 15 amino acids. Germline CDR1 and CDR2: MNHEY and SMNVEV (reference sequence). Trimming stripped 6 bases from V and 0 bases from J, with 12 bases between. The CDR3 DNA sequence: TGTGCCAGCAGAACCCGGACGTCTAGCAATCAGCCCCAGCATTTT. Its protein product is CASRTRTSSNQPQHF.

CDR3 residues: CASFIGGRPDTQYF. In nucleotides, the CDR3 is TGCGCCAGCTTCATAGGTGGGAGGCCAGATACGCAGTATTTT. V gene TRBV5-1 combines with J gene TRBJ2-3; D is perhaps TRBD2 (6 bases). CDR1 is SGHRS and CDR2 is YFSETQ in the germline V gene. V dropped 7 bases and J dropped 4 bases, with 16 bases sitting between them. This CDR3 is built from 14 residues.

Notes on this clonotype: This may be a read error: a much more frequent sequence differs by one nucleotide. V is TRBV7-2 and J is TRBJ2-7; possibly TRBD1 for D (6 bases). Trimming took off 1 base at V and 3 bases at J, with 16 bases between the two ends. This CDR3 spans 16 amino acids. The germline gives CDR1 SGHTA, CDR2 FQGNSA. The CDR3 is CASSLVGQLGNYEQYF. The CDR3 nucleotides are TGTGCCAGCAGCTTAGTCGGACAGCTCGGGAACTACGAGCAGTACTTC.

This clonotype was seen only a few times. The chain carries TRBV2 and TRBJ1-5, with 11 positions matching TRBD1. The germline gives CDR1 SNHLY, CDR2 FYNNEI. The V and J ends lost 10 bases and 4 bases, in that order; junction bases with no gene match: 6. The CDR3 totals 14 residues. CDR3 region: CATSGTGGNQPQHF. CDR3 nucleotides: TGTGCCACCTCCGGGACAGGGGGGAATCAGCCCCAGCATTTT.

The chain uses TRBV30 and TRBJ2-4, with D unresolved. Trimming pared 0 bases from V and 0 bases from J, leaving 6 bases between. This CDR3 region has 14 residues. Germline V CDR1 and CDR2: GTSNPN, SVGIG (reference sequence). CDR3 sequence: CAWSVALAKNIQYF. CDR3 in DNA: TGTGCCTGGAGTGTAGCTCTAGCCAAAAACATTCAGTACTTC.

There are many counts of this clonotype. This sequence joins TRBV7-9 and TRBJ2-5; D is ambiguous. The CDR3 runs to 14 residues. V was cut by 3 bases and J by 2 bases, with 10 bases left in between. Per germline, CDR1 SEHNR and CDR2 FQNEAQ (reference sequence). The CDR3 DNA reads TGTGCCAGCAGCTTTTTAGACCTACAAGAGACCCAGTACTTC. Translated, it gives CASSFLDLQETQYF.